This entry describes one TCR beta chain. Its binding antigen is unknown. Nothing much larger sits one base from this clone, and base qualities are not available. TCRbeta CDR3 regions were amplified from genomic DNA by means of the immunoSEQ Assay, a bias-controlled multiplex PCR. In the source study's methods: Nucleated cell counts per sample were estimated from amplification of reference gene primers within the assay. To quantify the absolute abundance of each unique TCRbeta CDR3 rearrangement, sequence reads were collapsed and filtered. For each sample, productive Simpson clonality was calculated as the square root of Simpson's diversity index across productive rearrangements. TCRdb carries this immuneACCESS record with in-frame sequences only. Its versions omit some clonotypes, under half of them owing to an unresolved V gene in the studies checked, with the rest unexplained. The V and J calls and clone size come from that table; D and trimming were worked out from the DNA. The sample table records fewer than 400,000 clones; under 95% of these occur just once. Approximately 17% of the sample lies in the top ten.

V is pruned by 6 bases and J by 5 bases, leaving 16 bases of the junction without a gene match. Taken from cysteine to phenylalanine, the CDR3 has 17 residues. Only the CDR3 portion is preserved as DNA: 51 bases, with reading frame beginning at the first base. CDR1 MRHNA and CDR2 SNTAGT were looked up in the germline V gene. Enrolling through a virtual design, the prospective study's participants ranged in age from roughly 18 to 89 years and lived across about two dozen United States geographic areas. To assign participants to cohorts, the prospective study relied on clinical history that participants themselves reported in a screening survey and a study questionnaire. Recovered participants in ImmuneRACE Cohort 3 were defined as having two consecutive negative NP/OP PCR tests, clearance from a healthcare professional, or resolution of symptoms. Each participant in the prospective study had whole blood, serum and a nasopharyngeal or oropharyngeal swab collected by mobile phlebotomists. Participants in the prospective study had the option to provide additional blood draws and questionnaires over a roughly 2-month period. Blood samples from the prospective study were shipped frozen or at room temperature prior to DNA extraction.

This sample is part of a study of blood T cell repertoires in COVID-19 (dated by TCRdb to 2018 to 2020). Concerning the study at large: Samples covering the acute and convalescent phases of COVID-19 were provided by collaborators in the United States, Italy and Spain. The prospective study material was composed of cDNA or gDNA derived from T cells, B-cell-depleted T cells, or PBMCs. Subjects who had been exposed to COVID-19, were actively infected with it, or had recovered from it provided the deeply sampled blood TCRbeta repertoires that made up the dataset. A freely available public database, intended as a resource for researchers studying the immune response to SARS-CoV-2, is where the repertoires were released. Samples came from the ongoing ImmuneRACE study (first 160 participants) plus 1,254 subjects from 6 global collaborators. The sample metadata nearly always contained a de-identified subject ID, COVID-19 status, age in years and sex. Where available, HLA class I and class II types were obtained from metadata supplied by the sample provider rather than from assay-based typing. Overall study outcomes, separate from this receptor: The quantity of clinical and demographic metadata differed by source and by participant and was supplied without curation.

The chain was built from TRBV6-4 and TRBJ2-5; 9 bases in the middle match TRBD1. Sequencing was done on a sample of PBMCs or T cells enriched from blood (not recorded which). This receptor was obtained from a woman aged 25-40 years who had recovered from COVID-19. The DNA reads TGTGCCAGCAGCCCCCCCGGGACAGGGACTCGCCGGGAGACCCAGTACTTC. Its protein reads: CASSPPGTGTRRETQYF.